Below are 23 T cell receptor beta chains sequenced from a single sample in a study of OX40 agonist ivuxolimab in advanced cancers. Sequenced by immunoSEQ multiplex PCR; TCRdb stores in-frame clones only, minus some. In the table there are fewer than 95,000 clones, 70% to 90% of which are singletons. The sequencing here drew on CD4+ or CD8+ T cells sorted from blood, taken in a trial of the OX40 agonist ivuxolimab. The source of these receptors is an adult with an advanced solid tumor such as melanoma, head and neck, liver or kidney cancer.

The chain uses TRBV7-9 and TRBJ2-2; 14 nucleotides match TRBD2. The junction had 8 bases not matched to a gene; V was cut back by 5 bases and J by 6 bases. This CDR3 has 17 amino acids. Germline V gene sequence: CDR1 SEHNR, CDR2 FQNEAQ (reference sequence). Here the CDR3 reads CASSLGLAGAVAGELFF. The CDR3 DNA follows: TGTGCCAGCAGCCTGGGACTAGCGGGAGCGGTCGCCGGGGAGCTGTTTTTT.

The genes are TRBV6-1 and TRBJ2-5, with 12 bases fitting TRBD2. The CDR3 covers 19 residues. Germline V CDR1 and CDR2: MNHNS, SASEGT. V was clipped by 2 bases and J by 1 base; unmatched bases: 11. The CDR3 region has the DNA TGTGCCAGCAGTGAAACACTAGCGGGAGGACGCACCTCCCAAGAGACCCAGTACTTC. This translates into CASSETLAGGRTSQETQYF.

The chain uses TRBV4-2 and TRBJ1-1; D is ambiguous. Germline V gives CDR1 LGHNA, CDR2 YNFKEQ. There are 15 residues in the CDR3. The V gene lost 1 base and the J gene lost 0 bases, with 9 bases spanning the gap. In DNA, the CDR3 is TGTGCCAGCAGCCAAGCCCTCTTCATGAACACTGAAGCTTTCTTT. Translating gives CASSQALFMNTEAFF.

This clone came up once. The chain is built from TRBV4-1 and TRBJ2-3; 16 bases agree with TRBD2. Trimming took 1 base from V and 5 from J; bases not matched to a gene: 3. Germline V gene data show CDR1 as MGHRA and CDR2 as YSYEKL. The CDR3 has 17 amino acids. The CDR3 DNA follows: TGCGCCAGCAGCCAAGGGGGACTAGCGGGAGGGCTAGATACGCAGTATTTT. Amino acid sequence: CASSQGGLAGGLDTQYF.

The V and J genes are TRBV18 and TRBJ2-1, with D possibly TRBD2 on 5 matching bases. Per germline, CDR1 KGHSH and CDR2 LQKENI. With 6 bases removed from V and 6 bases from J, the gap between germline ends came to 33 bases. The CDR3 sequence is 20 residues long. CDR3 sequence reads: CASSISSRVGTQGRTNEQFF. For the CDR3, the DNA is TGTGCCAGCTCCATCTCTAGCCGTGTCGGAACCCAAGGGCGAACCAATGAGCAGTTCTTC.

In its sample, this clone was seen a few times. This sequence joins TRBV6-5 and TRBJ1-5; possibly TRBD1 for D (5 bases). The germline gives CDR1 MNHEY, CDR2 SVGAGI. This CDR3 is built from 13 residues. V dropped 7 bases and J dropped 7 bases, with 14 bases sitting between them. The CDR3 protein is CASTQSAGQPQHF. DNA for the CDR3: TGTGCCAGCACCCAGTCGGCAGGGCAGCCCCAGCATTTT.

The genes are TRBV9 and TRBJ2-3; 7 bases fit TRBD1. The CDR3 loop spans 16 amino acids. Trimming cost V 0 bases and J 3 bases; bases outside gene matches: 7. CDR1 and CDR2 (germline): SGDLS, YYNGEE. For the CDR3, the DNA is TGTGCCAGCAGCGTAGCAGGGGGAGATTCGACAGATACGCAGTATTTT. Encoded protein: CASSVAGGDSTDTQYF.

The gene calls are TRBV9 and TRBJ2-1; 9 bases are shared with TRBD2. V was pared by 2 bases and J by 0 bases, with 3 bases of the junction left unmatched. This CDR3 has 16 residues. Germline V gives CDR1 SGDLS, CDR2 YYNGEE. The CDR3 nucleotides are TGTGCCAGCAGCGTTGATAGCGGGAGCTCCTACAATGAGCAGTTCTTC. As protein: CASSVDSGSSYNEQFF.

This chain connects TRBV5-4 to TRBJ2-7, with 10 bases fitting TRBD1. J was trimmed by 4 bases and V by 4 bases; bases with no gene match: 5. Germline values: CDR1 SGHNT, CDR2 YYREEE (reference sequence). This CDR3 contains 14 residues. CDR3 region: CASSPGTGEYEQYF. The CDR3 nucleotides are TGTGCCAGCAGCCCCGGGACAGGGGAATACGAGCAGTACTTC.

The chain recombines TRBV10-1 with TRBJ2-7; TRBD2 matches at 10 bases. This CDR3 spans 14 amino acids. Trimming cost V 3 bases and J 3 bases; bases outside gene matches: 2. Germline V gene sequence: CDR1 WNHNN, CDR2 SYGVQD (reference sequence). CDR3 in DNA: TGCGCCAGCAGTGACCAGCGGGAGGGCTACGAGCAGTACTTC. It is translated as CASSDQREGYEQYF.

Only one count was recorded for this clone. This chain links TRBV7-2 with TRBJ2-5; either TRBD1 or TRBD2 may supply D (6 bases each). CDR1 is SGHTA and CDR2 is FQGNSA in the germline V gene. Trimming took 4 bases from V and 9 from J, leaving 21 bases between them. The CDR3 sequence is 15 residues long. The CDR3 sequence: CASSSSLASPGAQYF. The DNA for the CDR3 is TGTGCCAGCAGCTCATCCCTAGCGTCCCCAGGGGCCCAGTACTTC.

The CDR3 region has the DNA TGTGCCAGTAGTATAGGGGCTAGGCGAGATAATCAGCCCCAGCATTTT. Amino acids: CASSIGARRDNQPQHF. V gene TRBV19 combines with J gene TRBJ1-5; D unclear. The germline V and J ends were trimmed by 1 base and 4 bases, with 14 bases remaining between them. CDR3 length equals 16 residues. Germline lookup yields CDR1 LNHDA and CDR2 SQIVND (reference sequence).

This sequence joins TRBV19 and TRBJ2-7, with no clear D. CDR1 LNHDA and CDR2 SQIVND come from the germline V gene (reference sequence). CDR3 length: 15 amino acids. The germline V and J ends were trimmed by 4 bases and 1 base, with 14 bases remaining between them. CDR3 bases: TGTGCCAGTAGTACCGACGGCGCTGGGTCCTACGAGCAGTACTTC. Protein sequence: CASSTDGAGSYEQYF.

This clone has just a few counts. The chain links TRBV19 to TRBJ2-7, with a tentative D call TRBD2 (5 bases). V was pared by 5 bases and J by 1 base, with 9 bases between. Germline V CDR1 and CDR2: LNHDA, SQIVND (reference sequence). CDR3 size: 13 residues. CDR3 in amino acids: CASSGGYSYEQYF. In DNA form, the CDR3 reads TGTGCCAGTAGTGGCGGGTATTCCTACGAGCAGTACTTC.

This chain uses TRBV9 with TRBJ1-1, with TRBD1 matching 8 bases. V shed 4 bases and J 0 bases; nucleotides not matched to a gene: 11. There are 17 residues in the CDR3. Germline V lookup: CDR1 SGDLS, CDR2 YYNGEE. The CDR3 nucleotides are TGTGCCAGCAGCCCCGGGACAGGCTCCTCAATGAACACTGAAGCTTTCTTT. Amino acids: CASSPGTGSSMNTEAFF.

CDR3: CASSPPGLAGEGTQYF. Written as DNA, the CDR3 is TGTGCCAGCTCACCACCGGGACTAGCGGGAGAGGGGACGCAGTATTTT. The rearrangement links TRBV18 to TRBJ2-3; 14 positions agree with TRBD2. Germline values: CDR1 KGHSH, CDR2 LQKENI. The CDR3 length is 16 residues. With 0 bases clipped from V and 9 bases from J, the junction kept 5 bases outside the gene matches.

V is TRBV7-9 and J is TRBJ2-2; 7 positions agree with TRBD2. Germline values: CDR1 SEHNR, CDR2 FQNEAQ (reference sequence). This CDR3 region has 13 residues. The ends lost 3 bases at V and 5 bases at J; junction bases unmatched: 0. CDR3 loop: CASSLGGTGELFF. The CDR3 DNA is TGTGCCAGCAGCTTGGGGGGGACCGGGGAGCTGTTTTTT.

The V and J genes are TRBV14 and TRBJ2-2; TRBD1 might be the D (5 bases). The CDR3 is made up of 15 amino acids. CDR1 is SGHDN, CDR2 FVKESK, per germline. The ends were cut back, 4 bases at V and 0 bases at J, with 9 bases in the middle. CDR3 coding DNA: TGTGCCAGCAGCCGAACAGGAACGAACACCGGGGAGCTGTTTTTT. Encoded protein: CASSRTGTNTGELFF.

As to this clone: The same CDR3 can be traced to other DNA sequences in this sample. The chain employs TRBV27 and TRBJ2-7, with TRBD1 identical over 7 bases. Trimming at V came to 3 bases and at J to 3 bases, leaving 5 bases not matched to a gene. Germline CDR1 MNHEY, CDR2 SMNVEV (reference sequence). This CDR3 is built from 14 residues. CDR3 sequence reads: CASSFGRGYYEQYF. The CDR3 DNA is TGTGCCAGCAGTTTCGGCAGGGGGTACTACGAGCAGTACTTC.

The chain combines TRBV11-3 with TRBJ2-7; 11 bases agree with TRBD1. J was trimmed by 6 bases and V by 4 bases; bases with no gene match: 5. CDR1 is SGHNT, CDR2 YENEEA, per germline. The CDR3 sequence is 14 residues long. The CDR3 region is CASSWDRGRGEQYF. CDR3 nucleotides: TGTGCCAGCAGCTGGGACAGGGGGAGGGGCGAGCAGTACTTC.

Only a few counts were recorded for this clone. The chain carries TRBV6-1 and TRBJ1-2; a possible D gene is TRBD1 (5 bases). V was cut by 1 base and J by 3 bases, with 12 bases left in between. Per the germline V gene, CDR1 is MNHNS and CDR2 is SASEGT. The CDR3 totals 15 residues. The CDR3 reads CASSEDQGMDYGYTF. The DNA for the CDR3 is TGTGCCAGCAGTGAAGATCAGGGAATGGACTATGGCTACACCTTC.

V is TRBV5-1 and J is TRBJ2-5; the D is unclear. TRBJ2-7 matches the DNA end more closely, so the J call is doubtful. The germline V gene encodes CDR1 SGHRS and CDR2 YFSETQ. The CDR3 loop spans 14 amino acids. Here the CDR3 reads CASSLEHQDYEQYF. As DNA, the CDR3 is TGCGCCAGCAGCTTGGAGCACCAGGACTACGAGCAGTACTTC.

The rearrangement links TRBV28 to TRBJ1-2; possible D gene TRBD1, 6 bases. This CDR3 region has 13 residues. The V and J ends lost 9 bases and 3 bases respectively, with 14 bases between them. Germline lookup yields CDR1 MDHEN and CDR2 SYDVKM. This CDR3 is CASSPGADYGYTF. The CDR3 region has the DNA TGTGCCAGTTCCCCGGGGGCGGACTATGGCTACACCTTC.